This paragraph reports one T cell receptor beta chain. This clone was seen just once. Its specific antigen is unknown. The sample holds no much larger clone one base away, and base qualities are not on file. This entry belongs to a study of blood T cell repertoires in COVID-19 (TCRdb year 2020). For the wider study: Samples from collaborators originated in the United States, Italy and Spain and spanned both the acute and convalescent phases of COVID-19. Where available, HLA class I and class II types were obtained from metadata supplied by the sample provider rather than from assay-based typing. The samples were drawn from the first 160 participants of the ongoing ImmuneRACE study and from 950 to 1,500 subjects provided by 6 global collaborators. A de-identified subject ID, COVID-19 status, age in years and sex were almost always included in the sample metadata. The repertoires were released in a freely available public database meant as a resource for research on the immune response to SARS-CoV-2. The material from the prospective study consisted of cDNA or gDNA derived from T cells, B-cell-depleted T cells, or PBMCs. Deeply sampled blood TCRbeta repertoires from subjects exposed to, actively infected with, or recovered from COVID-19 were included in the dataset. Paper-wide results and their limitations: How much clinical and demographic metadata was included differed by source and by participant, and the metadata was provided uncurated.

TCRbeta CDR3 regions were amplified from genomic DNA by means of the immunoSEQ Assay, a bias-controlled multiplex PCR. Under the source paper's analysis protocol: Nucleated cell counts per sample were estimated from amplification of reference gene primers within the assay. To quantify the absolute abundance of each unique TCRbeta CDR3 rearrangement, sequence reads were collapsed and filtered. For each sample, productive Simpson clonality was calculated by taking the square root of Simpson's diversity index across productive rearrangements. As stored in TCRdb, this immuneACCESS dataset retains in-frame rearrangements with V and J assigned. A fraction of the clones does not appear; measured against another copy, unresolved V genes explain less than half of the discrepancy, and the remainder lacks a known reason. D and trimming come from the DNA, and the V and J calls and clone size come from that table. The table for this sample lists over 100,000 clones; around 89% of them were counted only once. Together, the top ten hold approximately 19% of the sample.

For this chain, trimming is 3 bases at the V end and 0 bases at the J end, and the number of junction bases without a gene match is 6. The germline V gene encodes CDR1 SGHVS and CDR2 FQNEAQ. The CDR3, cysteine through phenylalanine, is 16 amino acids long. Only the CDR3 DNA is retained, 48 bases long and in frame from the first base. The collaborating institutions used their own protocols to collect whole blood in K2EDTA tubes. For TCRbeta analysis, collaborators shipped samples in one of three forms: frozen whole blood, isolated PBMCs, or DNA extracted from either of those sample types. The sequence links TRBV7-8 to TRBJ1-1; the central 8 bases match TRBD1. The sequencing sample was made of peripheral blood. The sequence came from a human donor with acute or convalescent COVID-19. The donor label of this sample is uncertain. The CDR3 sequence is CASSLQGAGVNTEAFF. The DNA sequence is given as TGTGCCAGCAGCTTGCAGGGGGCGGGGGTGAACACTGAAGCTTTCTTT. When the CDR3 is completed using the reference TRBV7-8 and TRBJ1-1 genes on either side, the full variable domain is GAGVSQSPRYKVAKRGQDVALRCDPISGHVSLFWYQQALGQGPEFLTYFQNEAQLDKSGLPSDRFFAERPEGSVSTLKIQRTQQEDSAVYLCASSLQGAGVNTEAFFGQGTRLTVV.